Given below is one TCR beta chain in context. The sample is drawn from a study of brain metastases from non-small cell lung cancer. The CDR3 has 14 residues. Germline-derived CDR1 and CDR2 are MNHEY and SVGEGT. Trimming pared 2 bases from V and 0 bases from J, leaving 7 bases between. Produced via immunoSEQ multiplex PCR; TCRdb's table is partial and in-frame only. This sample has about 1,500 clones, with more than 90% found just once. This chain joins TRBV6-2 or TRBV6-3 and TRBJ1-1; D unresolved. What was sequenced was tumor-adjacent normal tissue. The receptor was derived from a donor aged 40 or older with non-small cell lung cancer. CDR3 residues: CASSYGQLNTEAFF. The DNA of the CDR3 is TGTGCCAGCAGTTACGGGCAGTTGAACACTGAAGCTTTCTTT.